This TCR beta chain came from a study of cytomegalovirus exposure and HLA in healthy donors (dated by TCRdb to the late 2010s). Looking at the study overall: In an earlier analysis of 450 to 750 of the donors, 250 to 350 Gb of sequence data and 117 million unique TCR beta sequences from 150 million to 200 million T cells were reported. An early release that covered several hundred HLA-typed donors contained approximately 300 gigabases of sequencing data and tens of millions of unique TCR sequences. The genetic ancestry cluster associated with self-reported Caucasian donors included roughly four fifths of the roughly 410 genotyped donors. The study aimed to test whether signatures of past pathogen exposure could be identified by cataloging public T cell receptors. The study profiled the T cell repertoires of hundreds of subjects by immunosequencing and related them to cytomegalovirus serostatus. A separate validation cohort of roughly 120 different subjects was used in addition to the approximately 700-subject first cohort. High-throughput TCR immunosequencing, statistical association of individual TCRs with disease status, and machine learning were combined to predict cytomegalovirus infection status. To study patterns of TCR occurrence, a later analysis re-analyzed previously published TCR beta repertoires from hundreds of donors and added high-resolution HLA genotyping. Rather than using new phenotypic data, the later analysis identified candidate immune exposures from TCR beta sequences and from how often those sequences occurred across donors. To decide whether each TCR beta V gene segment behaved as functional or pseudogenic, an earlier analysis of some 570 of the donors relied on high-throughput TCR beta sequencing. Donor age, sex, ethnicity and CMV serostatus were collected together with the repertoire data. Genome-wide SNP genotypes for about three fifths of the roughly 670 donors were used in a later genetic analysis, which treated that subset as a discovery cohort. All discovery cohort repertoires had been generated using a single sequencing platform. Class I and class II HLA loci were covered by the typing at four-digit resolution. The number of typed donors differed by locus: about 620-640 for A, B, C, DRB1 and DQB1; some 500 for DQA1; around 610 for DPA1; and roughly 450 for DPB1. Roughly 5 DR-DQ haplotypes were handled as single units for association and clustering, since linkage in the cohort was strong. Among some 400 genotyped donors of the cohort, an average of around 240,000 unique TCR beta nucleotide sequences was sequenced per donor, of which 15% to 20% were non-productive. Beyond this particular receptor, the publication reports: V-gene and J-gene trimming of TCR beta chains was associated with a missense DCLRE1C variant in a later genetic analysis, and the association was replicated in an independent cohort. The classifier was reported to diagnose cytomegalovirus status with high specificity and sensitivity in both the original and validation cohorts. A later analysis found that HLA-associated TCR beta chains were more clonally expanded and had lower generation probabilities than equally common non-associated chains. Broadly in line with IMGT annotations, most TCR beta V segments showed up in productive rearrangements about 90% or about 30% of the time in an earlier analysis of a few hundred of the donors. In vitro tests confirmed that three of the cytomegalovirus-associated TCR beta chains recognize cytomegalovirus antigens. The study listed around 160 TCR beta chains as associated with cytomegalovirus. According to a later analysis, TCR association rates differed among HLA loci, with DRB1 alleles showing the most associated TCRs and HLA-C alleles showing the fewest. In this cohort, only TCR beta chains were sequenced, and detectable features were limited by the absence of alpha or paired-chain data. Across donors, most TCR sequences were observed very rarely, whereas some public TCRs were present in many individuals. Several of the top co-occurrence clusters appeared to be linked to parvovirus B19, influenza, CMV and Epstein-Barr virus, according to a later analysis. A further reported finding was that TCR beta sequences accurately predicted the HLA-A and HLA-B alleles for most subjects in the first cohort. In a later analysis, around 15,000 TCR beta sequences were associated with specific HLA alleles at a false discovery rate of 0.05. Strong co-occurrence of HLA alleles, especially DR and DQ, made assigning TCR associations to individual alleles difficult. For the cohort, immune exposure information was limited to CMV serostatus. The sequencing pipeline was judged likely to have produced a cluster of highly shared sequence variants as a technical artifact. The presence/absence analyses assumed that sequencing depth was roughly uniform across donors, and that assumption may not be true. The authors suggested that the approach could potentially be generalized to other disease states and immunological phenotypes. Because HLA typing was missing for some donors at each locus, association tests included only the typed subset. Correlated functional status among segregating V segments might reflect linkage disequilibrium, but an unknown experimental factor could not be ruled out. According to a later genetic analysis, donors in an Asian-associated ancestry cluster had fewer N-insertions in productive TCRs than the approximately 670-donor mean. Some IMGT-functional V segments, including TRBV6-2 and TRBV6-3, could not be distinguished by the 87-base-pair reads and were therefore excluded. In a later analysis, most CMV-associated TCR beta chains were found to appear HLA-restricted, with HLA associations seemingly driven largely by CMV exposure. The earlier analysis of about 600 of the donors excluded some 15 rarely observed V segments, including chromosome 9 orphons, because counts were too low.

The cohort comprised 670 or so healthy bone marrow donors. At the time of sampling, every cohort member was nominally healthy, though immune exposures that went unrecorded were likely present. The donor tested CMV seronegative, placing the donor among the 350 or so seronegative members of the cohort. Each donor provided a peripheral blood sample, and peripheral blood mononuclear cells were used for TCR beta sequencing. The Qiagen DNeasy Blood Extraction Kit was used to extract genomic DNA from the blood cell samples. The method was the immunoSEQ multiplex PCR assay. For the multiplex PCR, a mixture combining 60 forward primers for TCR Vbeta segments and 13 reverse primers for TCR Jbeta segments was used. The CDR3 region of rearranged TCR beta genes was amplified from genomic DNA with a multiplex PCR assay. Amplified TCR beta libraries were sequenced as 87-base-pair reads on the Illumina HiSeq System. Concerning the study's data processing: A later analysis tallied about 77 million unique TCR beta chains across the 550 to 850 repertoires, and roughly 11 million of those chains were shared by two or more donors. To remove PCR and sequencing errors, raw reads were error-corrected and collapsed into unique sequences using a nearest-neighbor algorithm that merged closely related sequences. CDR3 sequences were aligned to IMGT reference sequences to assign V, D and J gene segments. For a sequence to be retained, at least a six-nucleotide match to both a V gene segment and a J gene segment was required. A rearrangement was called productive if the CDR3 had no stop codons and remained in frame with V and J, and every other rearrangement was called non-productive. CDR3 was defined according to IMGT convention as the region running from the second conserved V-encoded cysteine to the conserved J-encoded phenylalanine. Sequences without an unambiguous match to a single V gene segment were excluded from the earlier analysis of approximately 560 of the donors. An earlier analysis of a few hundred of the donors called V segments functional above 56.7% productive rearrangements and segregating when the between-donor standard deviation exceeded 5%. A statistical classification framework was built for diagnosing cytomegalovirus status from the catalog of TCR beta chain sequences. In a later analysis, V and J genes were assigned by comparing TCR nucleotide sequences against IMGT/GENE-DB human TR gene sequences. In a later analysis, CDR3 sequences and most-parsimonious VDJ recombination scenarios were assigned using the TCRdist pipeline. A later analysis defined each TCR beta chain by its CDR3 amino acid sequence plus V-gene family, and excluded reads lacking a unique V-gene family. In a later analysis, approximately 640 highly shared, low-generation-probability nucleotide sequences were removed to address suspected cross-contamination and a sequencing artifact. In a later analysis, a clonal expansion index for each public chain was calculated from normalized within-repertoire ranks of inferred template counts. A later analysis computed generation probabilities with a VDJ recombination model fitted to out-of-frame rearrangements, and checked the results against IGoR. In a later analysis, hypergeometric tests were used to score TCR-TCR, TCR-HLA and TCR-CMV co-occurrence, with a repertoire-size bias correction applied to TCR pairs. False discovery rates were estimated in a later analysis by permuting HLA or CMV assignments 20 times. In a later analysis, co-occurring TCRs were grouped using DBSCAN, with TCRdist sequence similarity added in when clustering inside HLA-allele-positive subsets. Repertoires with fewer than 30,000 or more than 120,000 public chains were left out of co-occurrence clustering, as were about five repertoires with anomalous nucleotide sharing. TCRdb stores this immuneACCESS table with in-frame sequences only. Part of the clones is absent; in the studies checked, under half of the shortfall reflects unresolved V genes, and no reason is known for the rest. Clonal size and the V and J genes are those of that table, whereas D and trimming came from the DNA. The sample table shows 100,000 to 150,000 clones, and around four fifths are seen once. The ten top clones hold under 1.5% of the sample.

In regard to this clone: Its specific antigen is unknown. Base quality data are lacking; no much larger clone is found one base away.

CDR1 and CDR2 are read off the germline V gene as SGHTA and FQGTGA. Compared with germline, V lacks 1 base and J lacks 4 bases; bases without a gene match: 7. The cysteine opens and the phenylalanine closes a CDR3 of 16 amino acids. CDR3 DNA only is kept here, 48 bases in frame from base 1. The chain was built from TRBV7-3 and TRBJ2-3; TRBD2 matches 8 bases in the middle. Source material: PBMCs. This receptor was taken from a female donor in good health and CMV-seronegative. The DNA sequence is as follows: TGTGCCAGCAGCTTAAAGGTAGCGGGACCCGCAGATACGCAGTATTTT. It encodes CASSLKVAGPADTQYF.